This T cell receptor beta chain emerged from a study of blood T cell repertoires in COVID-19. Study overall: Italy, Spain and the United States were the sources of the convalescent and acute COVID-19 samples. The cDNA or gDNA used as material had been derived from T cells, B-cell-depleted T cells, or PBMCs.

The CDR3 sequence is 13 residues long. Trimming cost V 1 base and J 6 bases, with 10 bases left between them. Germline V gene sequence: CDR1 SGHVS, CDR2 FQNEAQ. The data were produced by immunoSEQ multiplex PCR, yet TCRdb's version contains in-frame clones alone and is incomplete. Of roughly 94,000 clones in the sample, roughly 84% were seen once. Material for sequencing was peripheral blood. This chain uses TRBV7-8 with TRBJ2-7; D call uncertain. This receptor was obtained from a man aged 55-75 years with acute or convalescent COVID-19. CDR3 coding DNA: TGTGCCAGCAGCTTAGGAGGCTTTTTCGAGCAGTACTTC. This encodes CASSLGGFFEQYF.